The rows below give T cell receptor beta chains drawn from one sample of a study of T cell responses to AZD1222 COVID-19 vaccine. Libraries were prepared by immunoSEQ multiplex PCR; TCRdb keeps only in-frame clonotypes and omits some of them. This table holds 150,000 to 200,000 clones, about 90% found once. This sample comprised peripheral blood, obtained on day 0 of AZD1222 vaccination. The receptors stem from an adult in good health. CDR3s include the opening cysteine and the closing phenylalanine or tryptophan.

j_call v_call cdr3_aa
TRBJ2-1 TRBV28 CASTELISYNEQFF
TRBJ2-1 TRBV27 CASSLWTSGSDEQFF
TRBJ1-6 TRBV19 CASKTGQGNSPLHF
TRBJ2-6 TRBV4-2 CASSLQGRQNSGANVLTF
TRBJ2-7 TRBV11-2 CASSLGAGTSGGFSYEQYF
TRBJ1-1 TRBV28 CASSLRGGTEAFF
TRBJ1-6 TRBV27 CASSYMGRLSSPLHF
TRBJ1-4 TRBV15 CATSSSDITNEKLFF
TRBJ2-7 TRBV9 CASSVEDSGSYEQYF
TRBJ2-3 TRBV3-1/TRBV3-2 CASSQDLMWGGTDTQYF
TRBJ2-5 TRBV19 CASSLSPRGSLQETQYF
TRBJ1-6 TRBV24-1 CATSAAGQVIYNSPLHF
TRBJ1-1 TRBV28 CASQSGGQGATEAFF
TRBJ1-1 TRBV29-1 CSVEDLGDEAFF
TRBJ2-2 TRBV27 CASSDPGQRLFF
TRBJ1-2 TRBV28 CASSSSRTGDFYGYTF
TRBJ2-7 TRBV9 CASSAPGQSYEQYF